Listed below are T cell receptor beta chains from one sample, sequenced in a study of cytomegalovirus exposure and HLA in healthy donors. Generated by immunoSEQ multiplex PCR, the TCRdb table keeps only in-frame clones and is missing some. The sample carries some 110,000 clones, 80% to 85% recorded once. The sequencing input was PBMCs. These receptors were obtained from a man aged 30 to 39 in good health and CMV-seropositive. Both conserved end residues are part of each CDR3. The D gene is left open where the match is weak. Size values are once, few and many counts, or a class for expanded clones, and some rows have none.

TGTGCCAGCAGCTCGAGAACTGGCAATCAGCCCCAGCATTTT,CASSSRTGNQPQHF,14,TRBV5-8,-,TRBJ1-5,-
TGTGCCAGCAGTTACGGAGGATCCTACGAGCAGTACTTC,CASSYGGSYEQYF,13,TRBV6-5,once,TRBJ2-7,-
TGTGCCAGCAGCTTAGAAACGGGACAGGGATCGGAAGCTTTCTTT,CASSLETGQGSEAFF,15,TRBV7-9,-,TRBJ1-1,TRBD1
TGTGCCAGCAGCGCCATTGCGGGGGATGAAAAACTGTTTTTT,CASSAIAGDEKLFF,14,TRBV9,-,TRBJ1-4,-
TGCGCCAGCAGAACCCGGGACAGGGACGGGTATGAAGCTTTCTTT,CASRTRDRDGYEAFF,15,TRBV5-1,-,TRBJ1-1,TRBD1
TGTGCCAGCAGCCTGACGGGACAGCTTAATTCACCCCTCCACTTT,CASSLTGQLNSPLHF,15,TRBV11-2,-,TRBJ1-6,TRBD1
TGTGCCAGCAGCCGAGCTGTGGGGGGGCGATCGGATACGCAGTATTTT,CASSRAVGGRSDTQYF,16,TRBV7-9,few,TRBJ2-3,-
TGTGCCAGCAGCTTCTACAGGGCCTTGAATTCACCCCTCCACTTT,CASSFYRALNSPLHF,15,TRBV7-2,-,TRBJ1-6,-
TGTGCCAGCAGCGTGACAGGGAGCCATGAGCAGTTCTTC,CASSVTGSHEQFF,13,TRBV21-1,-,TRBJ2-1,-
TGTGCCAGCAGCTTAGGGACTAGCGACAACAATGAGCAGTTCTTC,CASSLGTSDNNEQFF,15,TRBV7-8,once,TRBJ2-1,TRBD2
TGCGCCAGCAGCGAAAGAGGGAATCGGAATCAGCCCCAGCATTTT,CASSERGNRNQPQHF,15,TRBV4-1,once,TRBJ1-5,-
TGCAGCGACTCGACAGGGGATGGCTATGGCTACACCTTC,CSDSTGDGYGYTF,13,TRBV29-1,-,TRBJ1-2,TRBD1
TGTGCCAGTAGTAGGGGAGACTATGGCTACACCTTC,CASSRGDYGYTF,12,TRBV19,once,TRBJ1-2,-
TGTGCCAGCAGCAAAGAGACGTCCCCCCTTGGGACAGGGGTAAGATACGAGCAGTACTTC,CASSKETSPLGTGVRYEQYF,20,TRBV21-1,-,TRBJ2-7,-